This T cell receptor beta chain originates from a study of OX40 agonist ivuxolimab in advanced cancers. Whole-study context: Ivuxolimab, an antibody acting as an agonist of OX40 (CD134), was used to treat patients. At 82.7% male, the cohort had a mean age of about 55 years, ranging from about 20 to 80. A history of anti-PD-1, anti-PD-L1 or anti-CTLA-4 therapy was acceptable, and over 30% had some.

J was trimmed by 8 bases and V by 1 base; bases with no gene match: 2. The CDR3 runs 14 residues. The germline gives CDR1 GTSNPN, CDR2 SVGIG (reference sequence). Sequencing was performed with immunoSEQ multiplex PCR; in TCRdb, only in-frame clones are kept and a portion is missing. The sample carries 20,000 to 30,000 clones, around 80% recorded once. It was autoimmune disease history or systemic immunosuppression that excluded patients. The J gene is TRBJ1-6, the V gene TRBV30; 10 positions agree with TRBD1. This receptor was identified in an adult with an advanced solid tumor such as melanoma, head and neck, liver or kidney cancer. Sample: CD4+ or CD8+ T cells sorted from blood, taken in a trial of the OX40 agonist ivuxolimab. CDR3 sequence reads: CAWSGQGAYSPLHF. CDR3 in DNA: TGTGCCTGGAGTGGACAGGGGGCATATTCACCCCTCCACTTT.